A single sample gave rise to the 7 T cell receptor beta chains below, sequenced in a study of post-analysis software for immune sequencing data. Study-level points and caveats: Patients used five TRBV segments, including TRBV5-6, TRBV5-1 and TRBV20-1, more often than controls.

TCR beta cDNA libraries had unique molecular identifiers. TCRdb itself ran the PCR reads through MiXCR, one entry per CDR3 protein. Here the sample spans 150,000 to 200,000 distinct CDR3 sequences, roughly 30% being singletons. Antigen specificity for these receptors is unknown. The sample consisted of blood. These receptor sequences come from a girl aged 5 to 17 with multiple sclerosis.

This clonotype appeared many times. V is TRBV29-1 and J is TRBJ2-1; TRBD2 agrees at 12 bases. The germline V gene has CDR1 SQVTM and CDR2 ANQGSEA. This CDR3 has 15 amino acids. J was trimmed by 4 bases and V by 7 bases; bases with no gene match: 8. DNA of the CDR3: TGCAGCGCCCGAGGGACTAGCGGGCAATACAATGAGCAGTTCTTC. Its translation is CSARGTSGQYNEQFF.

The rearrangement joins TRBV20-1 to TRBJ1-2; 10 nucleotides line up with TRBD1. Germline V CDR1 and CDR2: DFQATT, SNEGSKA (reference sequence). This CDR3 is built from 16 residues. Trimming at V came to 5 bases and at J to 1 base, leaving 10 bases not matched to a gene. CDR3 in amino acids: CSAEGTGVLRNYGYTF. CDR3 nucleotide sequence: TGCAGTGCTGAGGGGACAGGGGTGCTACGTAACTATGGCTACACCTTC.

The chain links TRBV5-1 to TRBJ1-1; D ambiguous. The CDR3 sequence is 14 residues long. V lost 2 bases to trimming and J lost 7 bases, with 15 bases between them. Looked up from germline, CDR1 is SGHRS and CDR2 is YFSETQ. This CDR3 reads CASSLDMRNNEAFF. The CDR3 nucleotides read TGCGCCAGCAGCTTAGATATGCGCAATAATGAAGCTTTCTTT.

This clonotype appeared a few times. This rearrangement joins TRBV3-1 to TRBJ2-3; 8 bases align to TRBD1. With 0 bases clipped from V and 4 bases from J, the junction kept 0 bases outside the gene matches. Per germline, CDR1 LGHDT and CDR2 YNNKEL (reference sequence). CDR3 length: 14 residues. The CDR3 DNA reads TGTGCCAGCAGCCAAGACAGGGGGCCAGATACGCAGTATTTT. Residues: CASSQDRGPDTQYF.

As for this clonotype: The junction and the germline gene differ at one end; a read error may be behind it. The DNA of the CDR3 is TGTGCCGGCAGTTTACAGGGGCTCGCGAACACTGAAGCTTTCTTT. It translates to CAGSLQGLANTEAFF. The chain recombines TRBV12-3 or TRBV12-4 with TRBJ1-1; TRBD1 aligns across 7 bases. The CDR3 consists of 15 residues.

This chain links TRBV11-2 with TRBJ1-6; weak D call: TRBD1 (5 bases). The V end lost 3 bases, the J end lost 8 bases, and 17 bases lay between the germline ends. Germline assignment: CDR1 SGHAT and CDR2 FQNNGV. The CDR3 contains 16 residues. The CDR3 bases are TGTGCCAGCAGCTTGACCGGGGACGGCGACCATTCACCCCTCCACTTT. Protein sequence: CASSLTGDGDHSPLHF.

Points on this clonotype: Sequence at one end of the junction differs from germline and may be a read error. V and J are TRBV12-3 or TRBV12-4 and TRBJ2-5, with a possible D match to TRBD1 (7 bases). This CDR3 comprises 16 residues. CDR3 nucleotide sequence: TGTGCCTGCAGTCCCCCCCAGGGGGGTTGGCAAGAGACCCAGTACTTC. Translating gives CACSPPQGGWQETQYF.